This T cell receptor (beta chain) originates from a study of cytomegalovirus exposure and HLA in healthy donors (dated by TCRdb to 2017 to 2019). For the study in its entirety: In an earlier analysis of under 750 of the donors, about 260 Gb of sequence data and 90 million to 120 million unique TCR beta sequences from about 190 million T cells were reported. An early release covering roughly 600 HLA-typed donors comprised approximately 300 gigabases of sequencing data and some 79 million unique TCR sequences. Of the approximately 400 genotyped donors, over 80% were placed in the genetic ancestry cluster associated with self-reported Caucasian donors. The aim of the study was to test whether cataloging public T cell receptors could identify signatures of past pathogen exposure. The study profiled the T cell repertoires of under 850 subjects by immunosequencing and related them to cytomegalovirus serostatus. Along with the roughly 610-subject first cohort, a separate validation cohort of over a hundred different subjects was used. To predict cytomegalovirus infection status, the study brought together high-throughput TCR immunosequencing, statistical association of individual TCRs with disease status, and machine learning. A later analysis re-examined previously published TCR beta repertoires from more than 550 donors and added high-resolution HLA genotyping to investigate patterns of TCR occurrence. In the later analysis, no new phenotypic data were used to find candidate immune exposures; instead, reliance was placed on TCR beta sequences and their occurrence across donors. In an earlier analysis of about 590 of the donors, high-throughput TCR beta sequencing was used to judge whether each TCR beta V gene segment behaved as functional or pseudogenic. Donor age, sex, ethnicity and CMV serostatus were compiled alongside the repertoire data. In a later genetic analysis, genome-wide SNP genotypes for about 65% of the roughly 670 donors were used, and that subset was treated as a discovery cohort. All discovery cohort repertoires had been generated on a single sequencing platform. HLA typing covered class I and class II loci at four-digit resolution. The number of donors typed differed by locus, with about 629-630 for A, B, C, DRB1 and DQB1, around 520 for DQA1, over 600 for DPA1, and some 440 for DPB1. Because of strong linkage in the cohort, five DR-DQ haplotypes were treated as single units for association and clustering. Among around 400 genotyped donors of the cohort, an average of around 250,000 unique TCR beta nucleotide sequences was sequenced per donor, of which about 18% were non-productive. Broad study findings and their caveats: When HLA alleles, especially DR and DQ, strongly co-occurred, attributing TCR associations to individual alleles was difficult. It was suggested by the authors that the approach could potentially be generalized to other disease states and immunological phenotypes. Sequencing depth was assumed to be roughly uniform across donors in the presence/absence analyses, though that assumption may not hold. About 17 rarely observed V segments, including chromosome 9 orphons, were excluded from the earlier analysis of about 500 of the donors because counts were too low. CMV serostatus was the only immune exposure information available for the cohort. In a later analysis, several top co-occurrence clusters were reported to appear linked to parvovirus B19, influenza, CMV and Epstein-Barr virus. A group of highly shared sequence variants was considered likely to be a technical artifact of the sequencing pipeline. V-gene and J-gene trimming of TCR beta chains was associated with a missense DCLRE1C variant in a later genetic analysis, and the association was replicated in an independent cohort. Three of the identified cytomegalovirus-associated TCR beta chains were confirmed in vitro to be specific for cytomegalovirus antigens. In a later analysis, the rate of TCR association differed among HLA loci, with DRB1 alleles having the most associated TCRs and HLA-C alleles having the fewest. In a later analysis, some 17,000 TCR beta sequences were associated with specific HLA alleles at a false discovery rate of 0.05. Linkage disequilibrium might explain the correlated functional status among segregating V segments, but an unknown experimental factor could not be excluded. Cytomegalovirus status was reported to be diagnosed by the classifier with high specificity and sensitivity in both the original and validation cohorts. The study gave a list of 150 to 200 TCR beta chains associated with cytomegalovirus. In an earlier analysis of 450 to 750 of the donors, most TCR beta V segments appeared in productive rearrangements about 87% or about 30% of the time, broadly matching IMGT annotations. In this cohort, only TCR beta chains were sequenced, and detectable features were limited by the absence of alpha or paired-chain data. Compared with the approximately 670-donor mean, donors in an Asian-associated ancestry cluster had fewer N-insertions in productive TCRs, according to a later genetic analysis. Because HLA typing was unavailable for some donors at each locus, only the typed subset was used in association tests. While some public TCRs were present in many individuals, most TCR sequences turned up only very rarely across donors. Some IMGT-functional V segments, including TRBV6-2 and TRBV6-3, could not be told apart with the 87-base-pair reads, so those segments were excluded. A further reported finding was that TCR beta sequences accurately predicted the HLA-A and HLA-B alleles for most subjects in the first cohort. A later analysis found that most CMV-associated TCR beta chains appeared HLA-restricted, with HLA associations seemingly driven largely by CMV exposure. In a later analysis, HLA-associated TCR beta chains were found to be more clonally expanded and to have lower generation probabilities than equally common non-associated chains.

Remarks on this clone: Its antigen target is currently unknown.

The cohort comprised approximately 700 healthy bone marrow donors. At the time of sampling, every cohort member was nominally healthy, though immune exposures that went unrecorded were likely present. The donor was CMV seronegative and belonged to the group of over 300 seronegative cohort members. Every donor gave a peripheral blood sample, and the peripheral blood mononuclear cells from that sample were used for TCR beta sequencing. The Qiagen DNeasy Blood Extraction Kit was used to extract genomic DNA from the blood cell samples. The library was built by means of the immunoSEQ multiplex PCR assay. A mixture of 60 forward primers for TCR Vbeta segments and 13 reverse primers for TCR Jbeta segments was used in the multiplex PCR. The CDR3 region of rearranged TCR beta genes was amplified from genomic DNA by a multiplex PCR assay. The amplified TCR beta libraries were sequenced on the Illumina HiSeq System as 87-base-pair reads. Regarding the original processing steps: A later analysis counted about 80 million unique TCR beta chains across the 666 repertoires, and around 9.9 million of these chains were shared by at least two donors. Raw reads were error-corrected and collapsed into unique sequences with a nearest-neighbor algorithm that merged closely related sequences to remove PCR and sequencing errors. To assign V, D and J gene segments, CDR3 sequences were aligned to IMGT reference sequences. For a sequence to be retained, at least a six-nucleotide match to both a V gene segment and a J gene segment was required. Rearrangements were classified as productive when the CDR3 lacked stop codons and remained in frame with V and J, and all other rearrangements were classified as non-productive. CDR3 was defined according to IMGT convention as the region running from the second conserved V-encoded cysteine to the conserved J-encoded phenylalanine. Sequences without an unambiguous match to a single V gene segment were excluded from the earlier analysis of approximately 600 of the donors. An earlier analysis of 587 of the donors called V segments functional above 56.7% productive rearrangements and segregating when the between-donor standard deviation exceeded 5%. A statistical classification framework was built for diagnosing cytomegalovirus status from the catalog of TCR beta chain sequences. V and J gene assignment, in a later analysis, came from comparing TCR nucleotide sequences with IMGT/GENE-DB human TR gene sequences. A later analysis assigned CDR3 sequences and most-parsimonious VDJ recombination scenarios with the TCRdist pipeline. In a later analysis, each TCR beta chain was defined by its CDR3 amino acid sequence together with its V-gene family, and reads lacking a unique V-gene family were excluded. To address suspected cross-contamination and a sequencing artifact, a later analysis removed over 500 highly shared, low-generation-probability nucleotide sequences. For each public chain, a later analysis derived a clonal expansion index from normalized ranks of inferred template counts within each repertoire. In a later analysis, generation probabilities were computed using a VDJ recombination model fitted to out-of-frame rearrangements, and the results were checked against IGoR. Hypergeometric tests were used in a later analysis to score TCR-TCR, TCR-HLA and TCR-CMV co-occurrence, with a repertoire-size bias correction applied to the TCR pairs. In a later analysis, false discovery rates were estimated by permuting HLA or CMV assignments 20 times. In a later analysis, co-occurring TCRs were grouped using DBSCAN, with TCRdist sequence similarity added in when clustering inside HLA-allele-positive subsets. Repertoires with fewer than 30,000 or more than 120,000 public chains were left out of co-occurrence clustering, as were four to six repertoires with anomalous nucleotide sharing. Imported from immuneACCESS, the table was reduced by TCRdb to in-frame sequences with V and J called. These copies leave out some clones; in studies compared against another copy, an unresolved V gene accounts for under half, and the cause of the remainder is not known. The V and J calls and clone size are taken from that table; D and trimming were inferred from the DNA. The record for this sample contains tens of thousands of clones. About 0.5% of the sample rests with the top ten.

For CDR1 and CDR2, the germline V gene lists SNHLY and FYNNEI. The CDR3 measures 12 amino acids from cysteine to phenylalanine. Only CDR3 DNA is held: 36 bases, read in frame from base 1. The junction carries 9 bases between V and J, which are trimmed by 8 bases and 2 bases respectively. The rearranged chain carries TRBV2 and TRBJ1-2, with the D gene not confidently named. Sequenced material: PBMCs. The receptor was isolated from a man aged 50-60 years in good health and CMV-seronegative. In nucleotides, the sequence is TGTGCCAGCGACGGGTTAAACTATGGCTACACCTTC. Its translation is CASDGLNYGYTF.